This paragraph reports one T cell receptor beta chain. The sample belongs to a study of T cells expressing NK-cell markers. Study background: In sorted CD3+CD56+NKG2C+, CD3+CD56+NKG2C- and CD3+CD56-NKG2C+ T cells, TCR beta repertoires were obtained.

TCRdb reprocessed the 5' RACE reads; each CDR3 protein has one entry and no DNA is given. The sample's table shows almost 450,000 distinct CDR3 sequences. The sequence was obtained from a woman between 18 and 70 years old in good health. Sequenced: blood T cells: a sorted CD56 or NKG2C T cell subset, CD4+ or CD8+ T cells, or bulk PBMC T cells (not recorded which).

CDR3 sequence reads: CASSLVYGAEQETQYF. The rearrangement joins TRBV5-5 to TRBJ2-5. CDR3 size: 16 residues. Per germline, CDR1 SGHKS and CDR2 YYEKEE (reference sequence).